This T cell receptor (beta chain) emerged from a study of T-cell reconstitution after alpha-beta-depleted transplantation in children. In its sample, this clonotype was seen many times. Germline CDR1 reads DFQATT; CDR2 reads SNEGSKA (reference sequence). CDR3 length: 15 amino acids. Germline trimming cut 0 bases from V and 0 bases from J; bases unmatched to any gene: 1. Unique molecular identifiers were built into the TCRbeta library. TCRdb called the PCR reads again in MiXCR, with one record for every CDR3 protein. The sample lists over 550,000 distinct CDR3 sequences, 10% to 13% occurring once. J is TRBJ2-7 and V is TRBV20-1; 11 bases line up with TRBD2. Source: PBMCs from the stem cell graft donor, taken from the stem cell graft. The clonotype was recovered from a human donor who donated a stem cell graft to a child with acute myeloid leukemia. For the CDR3, the DNA is TGCAGTGCTAGAGAGACTAGCGGGACCTCCTACGAGCAGTACTTC. Its protein is CSARETSGTSYEQYF.